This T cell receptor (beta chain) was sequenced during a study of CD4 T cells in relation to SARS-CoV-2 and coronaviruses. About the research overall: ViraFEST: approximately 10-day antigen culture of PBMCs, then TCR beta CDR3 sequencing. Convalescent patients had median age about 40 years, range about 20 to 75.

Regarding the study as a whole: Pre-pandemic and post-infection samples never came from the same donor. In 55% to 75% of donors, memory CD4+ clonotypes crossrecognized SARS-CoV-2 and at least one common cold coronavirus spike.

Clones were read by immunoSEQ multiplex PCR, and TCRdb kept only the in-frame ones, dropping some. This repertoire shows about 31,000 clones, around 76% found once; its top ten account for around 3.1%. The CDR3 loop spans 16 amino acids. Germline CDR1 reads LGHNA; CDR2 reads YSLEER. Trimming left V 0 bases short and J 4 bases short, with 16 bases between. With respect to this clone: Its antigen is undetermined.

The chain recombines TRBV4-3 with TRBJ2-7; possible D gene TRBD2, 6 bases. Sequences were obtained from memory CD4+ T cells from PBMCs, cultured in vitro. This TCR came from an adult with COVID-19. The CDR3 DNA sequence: TGCGCCAGCAGCCAAGAGGCCGGGAGCAGGACTTACGAGCAGTACTTC. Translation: CASSQEAGSRTYEQYF.